The source of this T cell receptor beta chain is a study of prognosis after radiotherapy for stage I lung cancer. Study context: The patients included fourteen who had newly diagnosed primary stage I lung tumors, along with roughly 5 others who had oligometastatic NSCLC after their primary tumor had been surgically resected.

Starting from genomic DNA, TCR beta CDR3 was amplified through two-round multiplex PCR. Each TRBV and TRBJ gene had its own primer in the first PCR round. The authors ran second-round PCR with universal primers. Via MiXCR, TCRdb re-called the multiplex PCR reads, giving one row per CDR3 protein. The profile shows approximately 25,000 distinct CDR3 sequences, around 42% of them singletons. The germline V gene encodes CDR1 MNHEY and CDR2 SMNVEV (reference sequence). This CDR3 spans 13 amino acids. V dropped 5 bases and J dropped 4 bases, with 12 bases sitting between them. This material consisted of PBMCs, taken before or after stereotactic body radiation therapy (not recorded which). This chain connects TRBV27 to TRBJ2-7; weak D call: TRBD2 (5 bases). This receptor was taken from a donor over 45 with non-small cell lung cancer. CDR3 amino acids: CASSLPGTYEQYF. Here the CDR3 DNA reads TGTGCCAGCAGTCTCCCGGGAACATACGAGCAGTACTTC.